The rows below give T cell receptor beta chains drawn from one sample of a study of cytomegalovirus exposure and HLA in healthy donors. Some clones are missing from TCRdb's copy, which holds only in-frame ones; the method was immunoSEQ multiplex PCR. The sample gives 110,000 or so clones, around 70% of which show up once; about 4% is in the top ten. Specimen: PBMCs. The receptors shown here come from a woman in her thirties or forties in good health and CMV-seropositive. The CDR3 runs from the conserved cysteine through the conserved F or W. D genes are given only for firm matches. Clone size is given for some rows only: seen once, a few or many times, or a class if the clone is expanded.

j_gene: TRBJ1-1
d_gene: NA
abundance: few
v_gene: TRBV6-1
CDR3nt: TGTGCCAGCAGTGAAGCTCTATCCACTGAAGCTTTCTTT
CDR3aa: CASSEALSTEAFF

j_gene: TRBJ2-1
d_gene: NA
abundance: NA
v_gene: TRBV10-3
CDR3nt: TGTGCCATCAGTGAACCGAGCGGTTCCTACAATGAGCAGTTCTTC
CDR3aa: CAISEPSGSYNEQFF

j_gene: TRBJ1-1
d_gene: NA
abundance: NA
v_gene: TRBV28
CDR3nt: TGTGCCAGCAGTTTAGGAGACAGAATGAACACTGAAGCTTTCTTT
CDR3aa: CASSLGDRMNTEAFF

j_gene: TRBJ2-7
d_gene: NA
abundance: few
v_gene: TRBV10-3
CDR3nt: TGTGCCATCAGTAAACAGGGTGCCCTCTACGAGCAGTACTTC
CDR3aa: CAISKQGALYEQYF

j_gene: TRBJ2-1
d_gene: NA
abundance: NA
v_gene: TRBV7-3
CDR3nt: TGTGCCAGCAGCTTGAGGCCGACGGCGGGACCGGCGAATGAGCAGTTCTTC
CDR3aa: CASSLRPTAGPANEQFF

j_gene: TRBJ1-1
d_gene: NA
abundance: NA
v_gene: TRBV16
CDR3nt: TGTGCCAGCAGCCAATCTAGAGCGGGTGGGAACACTGAAGCTTTCTTT
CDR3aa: CASSQSRAGGNTEAFF

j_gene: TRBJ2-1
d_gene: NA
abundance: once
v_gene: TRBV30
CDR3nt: TGTGCCTGGAGTGTATGGCCCAAATACAATGAGCAGTTCTTC
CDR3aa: CAWSVWPKYNEQFF

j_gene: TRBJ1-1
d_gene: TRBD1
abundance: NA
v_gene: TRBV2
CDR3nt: TGTGCCAGCACCCTGGGACAGGGGAACACTGAAGCTTTCTTT
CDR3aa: CASTLGQGNTEAFF

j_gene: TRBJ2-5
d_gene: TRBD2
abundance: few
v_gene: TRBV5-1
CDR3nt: TGCGCCAGCAGCCTGGGACTACAAGAGACCCAGTACTTC
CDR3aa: CASSLGLQETQYF

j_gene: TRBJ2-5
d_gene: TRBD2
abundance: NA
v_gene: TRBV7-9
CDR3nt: TGTGCCAGCAGAGCGGGAGGGCCCATTGACACCCAGTACTTC
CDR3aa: CASRAGGPIDTQYF

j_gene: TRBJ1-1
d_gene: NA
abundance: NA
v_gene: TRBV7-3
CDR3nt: TGTGCCAGCAGCGTATCAGGGTCCATGAACACTGAAGCTTTCTTT
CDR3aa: CASSVSGSMNTEAFF

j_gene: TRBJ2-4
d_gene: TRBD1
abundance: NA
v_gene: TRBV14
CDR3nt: TGTGCCAGCAGCCTCGGACAGGGTAGGACCAAAAACATTCAGTACTTC
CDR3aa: CASSLGQGRTKNIQYF